These T cell receptor beta chains were read from a single sample in a study. TCRdb passed the 5' RACE reads through MiXCR, listing each CDR3 protein once. The sample yields approximately 41,000 distinct CDR3 sequences, approximately 31% seen once. Sample: memory CD4+ T cells sorted from a lymph node. The source is a female donor with breast cancer. Both conserved end residues are part of each CDR3.

CDR3 | V
CASKGGTASYEQYF | TRBV5-1
CASSLASGGSYTF | TRBV12-3/TRBV12-4
CATSDFPRTDGSCEQYF | TRBV24-1
CASSQEPVSRLNQHEQYF | TRBV4-1
CASSYDLRWVAFF | TRBV5-1
CASSSTLGGQRDSLRWFQETQYF | TRBV7-2
CASSARGMPYEQYF | TRBV6-5
CASSVGVEQFF | TRBV9
CSARGDQGYSYEQYF | TRBV20-1
CASSQGTGRRFSNQPQHF | TRBV4-1
CASSLRGGYGYTF | TRBV7-2
CATSDFSGYEQYF | TRBV24-1
CASRVWGGVGEQFF | TRBV5-1
CASSVEPYKATDTQYF | TRBV9
CASSCPAGTVMNTEAFF | TRBV6-2/TRBV6-3